This T cell receptor (beta chain) is from a study of cytomegalovirus exposure and HLA in healthy donors. Notes on the study in general: Accurate HLA-A and HLA-B prediction from TCR beta sequences was reported for most subjects. V- and J-gene trimming in TCR beta was tied to a missense DCLRE1C variant by an analysis performed later.

With respect to this clone: As yet, its antigen is unknown.

PCR involved 60 Vbeta and 13 Jbeta primers. This table comes from immunoSEQ multiplex PCR, and its TCRdb copy is limited to in-frame clones, with some not included. This table holds about 53,000 clones. The CDR3 length is 14 residues. With 6 bases clipped from V and 5 bases from J, the junction kept 9 bases outside the gene matches. Germline values: CDR1 MNHNS, CDR2 SASEGT. This receptor was taken from a woman aged 18-30 years in good health and CMV-seronegative. Sequenced input: PBMCs. The chain carries TRBV6-1 and TRBJ2-5, with TRBD1 matching over 7 bases. CDR3 loop: CASSQTGTEETQYF. For the CDR3, the DNA is TGTGCCAGCAGCCAGACCGGGACAGAGGAGACCCAGTACTTC.